The T cell receptor (beta chain) described here comes from a study of cytomegalovirus exposure and HLA in healthy donors. Note on this clone: The antigen remains undetermined.

The germline V gene encodes CDR1 SNHLY and CDR2 FYNNEI. V was clipped by 2 bases and J by 0 bases, with 7 bases between them. The CDR3 is made up of 14 amino acids. A multiplex PCR was run with 60 Vbeta primers and 13 Jbeta primers. The data were produced by immunoSEQ multiplex PCR, yet TCRdb's version contains in-frame clones alone and is incomplete. The sample includes some 99,000 clones, 76% seen only once; the top ten take more than 6%. Study findings and constraints: Later analysis identified several of the most significant clusters that appeared linked to common viral pathogens. Later, an analysis showed that TCR beta chains associated with HLA were more clonally expanded than others that were equally common. According to an earlier analysis, most TCR beta V segments yielded productive rearrangements about 90% or about 30% of the time.

The sample was PBMCs. The chain recombines TRBV2 with TRBJ1-1; possibly TRBD1 for D (6 bases). This receptor was identified in a woman between 45 and 65 years old in good health and CMV-seropositive. This CDR3 reads CASSEQGMNTEAFF. The CDR3 DNA sequence: TGTGCCAGCAGTGAACAGGGGATGAACACTGAAGCTTTCTTT.